This T cell receptor (beta chain) was identified during a study of cytotoxic CD8 clonotypes in ibrutinib-treated CLL. Overall study context: After median around six years, approximately 15 stayed in remission, around twelve progressed; responses roughly 25 partial, 2 complete. Among the samples, the mean was about 270,000 productive templates and roughly 100,000 productive rearrangements.

This table comes from immunoSEQ multiplex PCR, and its TCRdb copy is limited to in-frame clones, with some not included. Seen here are 110,000 to 150,000 clones, approximately 81% observed once, and the top ten hold roughly 12%. This CDR3 contains 14 residues. The germline V gene has CDR1 KGHSH and CDR2 LQKENI. The TCR originated in a human donor with chronic lymphocytic leukemia. The starting material was PBMCs, obtained after 12 months of ibrutinib treatment. This chain joins TRBV18 and TRBJ2-5, with a tentative D call TRBD2 (6 bases). The J call is uncertain, as TRBJ2-7 better fits the DNA end. As DNA, the CDR3 is TGTGCCAGCTCACCCTCCGGGGGATTCTACGAGCAGTACTTC. This translates into CASSPSGGFYEQYF.